This passage covers 23 T cell receptor beta chains from one sample sequenced in a study of blood T cell repertoires in COVID-19. The assay was immunoSEQ multiplex PCR, and TCRdb's table has in-frame clones only and misses some. Counted here are about 140,000 clones, approximately 87% occurring once; the ten biggest clones make up less than 45%. The specimen sequenced was peripheral blood. These receptors all come from a man over 45 who had recovered from COVID-19.

The chain carries TRBV19 and TRBJ1-6, with 9 bases that match TRBD1. Losses at the gene ends were 5 bases for V and 6 bases for J; bases not matched to a gene: 5. This CDR3 spans 15 amino acids. Looked up from germline, CDR1 is LNHDA and CDR2 is SQIVND (reference sequence). CDR3 protein: CASSRQGEGNSPLHF. DNA for the CDR3: TGTGCCAGTAGTCGACAGGGGGAGGGTAATTCACCCCTCCACTTT.

The rearrangement links TRBV10-1 to TRBJ2-2; TRBD1 matches at 8 bases. CDR1 and CDR2 from the germline V gene are WNHNN and SYGVQD (reference sequence). This CDR3 contains 16 residues. V gave up 4 bases and J gave up 3 bases; unmatched junction bases: 7. For the CDR3, the DNA is TGCGCCAGCAGTGGACAGGGGCTAAGGGACACCGGGGAGCTGTTTTTT. Translation: CASSGQGLRDTGELFF.

This clone has only a few counts. This sequence joins TRBV6-5 and TRBJ1-2, with 9 bases matching TRBD1. Germline V gene lookup returns CDR1 MNHEY and CDR2 SVGAGI. The CDR3 sequence is 14 residues long. J gave up 3 bases and V 4 bases, and 3 bases lay outside the gene matches. The CDR3 DNA reads as TGTGCCAGCAGTTGGGACAGGGCGGACTATGGCTACACCTTC. Its protein product is CASSWDRADYGYTF.

The sample holds one count of this clone. The chain joins TRBV7-9 to TRBJ1-4, with 9 positions matching TRBD1. CDR3 length: 14 residues. Germline V gene lookup returns CDR1 SEHNR and CDR2 FQNEAQ (reference sequence). Trimming took 3 bases from V and 5 from J; bases not matched to a gene: 1. Here the CDR3 reads CASSFDRGNEKLFF. The CDR3 coding sequence is TGTGCCAGCAGCTTTGACAGGGGGAATGAAAAACTGTTTTTT.

The chain links TRBV27 to TRBJ2-1, with 8 bases matching TRBD2. The germline CDR1 and CDR2 sequences are MNHEY and SMNVEV (reference sequence). The ends lost 0 bases at V and 1 base at J; junction bases unmatched: 2. The length of the CDR3 is 16 residues. CDR3 DNA sequence: TGTGCCAGCAGTTTATCAGCGGGGGATTCCTACAATGAGCAGTTCTTC. Translated: CASSLSAGDSYNEQFF.

This clone was recorded only once. The V call is TRBV19, the J call TRBJ1-6, with 8 bases that match TRBD1. The germline V gene encodes CDR1 LNHDA and CDR2 SQIVND (reference sequence). The CDR3 is 13 amino acids. Trimming at V came to 6 bases and at J to 8 bases, leaving 3 bases not matched to a gene. Here the CDR3 DNA reads TGTGCCAGTAGGGACAGGGTGGATTCACCCCTCCACTTT. Residues: CASRDRVDSPLHF. The full variable domain, its missing parts supplied by reference TRBV19 and TRBJ1-6, is DGGITQSPKYLFRKEGQNVTLSCEQNLNHDAMYWYRQDPGQGLRLIYYSQIVNDFQKGDIAEGYSVSREKKESFPLTVTSAQKNPTAFYLCASRDRVDSPLHFGNGTRLTVT.

The chain uses TRBV15 and TRBJ1-5, with 7 bases fitting TRBD1. Trimming removed 0 bases from V and 5 bases from J; junction bases left unmatched: 7. The CDR3 length is 16 residues. Germline values: CDR1 LNHNV, CDR2 YYDKDF (reference sequence). The CDR3 loop is CATSRDSRQGDQPQHF. The CDR3 DNA reads TGTGCCACCAGCAGAGATTCTCGACAGGGTGATCAGCCCCAGCATTTT.

CDR3 DNA sequence: TGTGCCAGCAGTGAGGAGGGAAGCACAGATACGCAGTATTTT. Encoded protein: CASSEEGSTDTQYF. The V gene is TRBV6-4, the J gene TRBJ2-3; a weak D match, TRBD2 (6 bases). Trimming left V 3 bases short and J 0 bases short, with 7 bases between. The CDR3 has 14 amino acids. The germline gives CDR1 MRHNA, CDR2 SNTAGT.

This clone occurred many times. The chain couples TRBV5-1 to TRBJ1-5; D gene ambiguous. CDR3 length equals 13 residues. V lost 4 bases and J 8 bases, leaving 13 bases between the germline ends. Germline CDR1 SGHRS, CDR2 YFSETQ. Written as DNA, the CDR3 is TGCGCCAGCAGCCTAAAGACCGGGAAGCCCCAGCATTTT. Translation gives CASSLKTGKPQHF.

This chain uses TRBV6-2 or TRBV6-3 with TRBJ2-1; TRBD2 aligns across 7 bases. Germline lookup yields CDR1 MNHEY and CDR2 SVGEGT. Unmatched junction bases numbered 14, after V lost 6 bases and J lost 0 bases. The CDR3 has 18 amino acids. The CDR3, as DNA: TGTGCCAGCAGCCATAACACCTACGGGGGGAGCTCCTACAATGAGCAGTTCTTC. The encoded protein is CASSHNTYGGSSYNEQFF.

The J gene is TRBJ2-3, the V gene TRBV9; 11 bases map to TRBD2. CDR1 and CDR2 (germline): SGDLS, YYNGEE. The junction had 10 bases not matched to a gene; V was cut back by 3 bases and J by 4 bases. This CDR3 region has 17 residues. CDR3 sequence (DNA): TGTGCCAGCAGCGCCCCCCGGGGTAGCGGGGGGGCAGATACGCAGTATTTT. This translates into CASSAPRGSGGADTQYF.

The chain carries TRBV18 and TRBJ2-1; a possible D gene is TRBD2 (6 bases). This CDR3 is built from 15 residues. Trimming took 3 bases from V and 2 from J, leaving 11 bases between them. The germline CDR1 and CDR2 sequences are KGHSH and LQKENI. The CDR3 nucleotides read TGTGCCAGCTCACCTGCCGGGGGTCCCTACAATGAGCAGTTCTTC. Amino acids: CASSPAGGPYNEQFF.

This chain uses TRBV7-2 with TRBJ2-1; a weak D match, TRBD1 (5 bases). V gave up 1 base and J gave up 2 bases, with 9 bases separating them. The CDR3 runs 15 residues. The germline V gene encodes CDR1 SGHTA and CDR2 FQGNSA. CDR3 loop: CASSLDARAYNEQFF. CDR3 bases: TGTGCCAGCAGCTTAGACGCCAGGGCCTACAATGAGCAGTTCTTC.

The chain uses TRBV18 and TRBJ1-2, with D possibly TRBD1 on 6 matching bases. Trimming took 2 bases from V and 4 from J, leaving 11 bases between them. Germline CDR1 reads KGHSH; CDR2 reads LQKENI. The length of the CDR3 is 14 residues. Written as DNA, the CDR3 is TGTGCCAGCTCACCAACAGGGAAGTCCTATGGCTACACCTTC. It codes for CASSPTGKSYGYTF.

This chain uses TRBV11-2 with TRBJ2-1, with 7 bases fitting TRBD2. J gave up 2 bases and V 2 bases, and 3 bases lay outside the gene matches. The CDR3 sequence is 15 residues long. CDR1 and CDR2 (germline): SGHAT, FQNNGV. The CDR3 protein is CASSLLAGAYNEQFF. Written as DNA, the CDR3 is TGTGCCAGCAGCTTATTGGCGGGGGCCTACAATGAGCAGTTCTTC.

This clone was picked up one time. The chain combines TRBV19 with TRBJ2-1, with 7 bases lining up with TRBD1. Trimming took 7 bases from V and 0 from J; bases not matched to a gene: 6. CDR3 length: 15 residues. Germline values: CDR1 LNHDA, CDR2 SQIVND (reference sequence). The CDR3 nucleotides read TGTGCCAGTAAGGACAGGAGGAGCTCCTACAATGAGCAGTTCTTC. This translates into CASKDRRSSYNEQFF.

V is TRBV9 and J is TRBJ2-1; D remains ambiguous. Germline lookup yields CDR1 SGDLS and CDR2 YYNGEE. The CDR3 length is 11 residues. V was shortened by 0 bases and J by 7 bases, with 2 bases between the two germline ends. The CDR3 nucleotides are TGTGCCAGCAGCGTAGCAAATGAGCAGTTCTTC. It specifies CASSVANEQFF.

The chain employs TRBV4-1 and TRBJ2-7; 9 bases line up with TRBD1. Per germline, CDR1 MGHRA and CDR2 YSYEKL. With 3 bases clipped from V and 3 bases from J, the junction kept 12 bases outside the gene matches. The CDR3 covers 17 residues. DNA of the CDR3: TGCGCCAGCAGCCACCTCATAACCTCGGGACAGGGCTACGAGCAGTACTTC. It specifies CASSHLITSGQGYEQYF.

The chain joins TRBV19 to TRBJ1-5; D is possibly TRBD1 (6 bases). The CDR3 is 15 residues long. In germline, CDR1 is LNHDA, CDR2 SQIVND (reference sequence). V lost 0 bases and J 6 bases, leaving 12 bases between the germline ends. CDR3 nucleotides: TGTGCCAGTAGTATAGACCAAACAGGGATTCAGCCCCAGCATTTT. Protein product: CASSIDQTGIQPQHF.

The rearrangement uses TRBV29-1 and TRBJ1-1, with D possibly TRBD1 on 6 matching bases. V was trimmed by 4 bases and J by 5 bases, leaving 11 bases between them. The CDR3 has 12 residues. Germline assignment: CDR1 SQVTM and CDR2 ANQGSEA. In nucleotides, the CDR3 is TGCAGCGTTGTTCACAGGGTAACTGAAGCTTTCTTT. Its translation is CSVVHRVTEAFF.

The chain has TRBV19 and TRBJ1-2; D is unclear. V lost 2 bases and J 2 bases, leaving 6 bases between the germline ends. The CDR3 is 13 amino acids. The germline V gene has CDR1 LNHDA and CDR2 SQIVND (reference sequence). CDR3 amino acids: CASSIPGNYGYTF. The CDR3 DNA is TGTGCCAGTAGTATACCGGGAAACTATGGCTACACCTTC.

V usage is TRBV9 and J usage is TRBJ1-1; TRBD1 matches at 8 bases. The CDR3 has 14 amino acids. Germline V gives CDR1 SGDLS, CDR2 YYNGEE. The V segment lost 4 bases and the J segment 1 base; nucleotides outside the gene matches: 3. The CDR3 here is CASSSGGRNTEAFF. In nucleotides, the CDR3 is TGTGCCAGCAGCTCAGGGGGCCGGAACACTGAAGCTTTCTTT.

The chain recombines TRBV27 with TRBJ1-2; 11 bases align to TRBD1. CDR3 length: 15 residues. V was pared by 5 bases and J by 4 bases, with 6 bases of the junction left unmatched. Germline CDR1 and CDR2: MNHEY and SMNVEV (reference sequence). The CDR3 is CASSPGTGGFYGYTF. The DNA for the CDR3 is TGTGCCAGCAGTCCCGGGACAGGGGGGTTCTATGGCTACACCTTC.